The source of this T cell receptor (beta chain) is a study of naive and memory T cell subsets (dated by TCRdb to about 2017). Study-wide context: An open-source, UMI-based TCR alpha and beta sequencing pipeline was applied to sorted naive and memory peripheral blood T cell subsets. The functional CMV T cell responses agreed completely with IgG serology results. RNA was DNase-treated and reverse transcribed with TCR constant-region primers, mostly using SuperScript III.

With regard to this clonotype: Its binding antigen is unknown. No much larger clonotype is one base removed from it; base qualities were not supplied.

Library generation was performed with UMI-ligation and nested PCR. The beta constant-region primer consisted of an equimolar mixture of two oligonucleotides that together covered TRBC1 and TRBC2. Four rounds of PCR were used to amplify ligated cDNA, with nested alpha and beta constant-region primers being used together with the SP2 primer. T4 RNA ligase 1 ligated a single-stranded oligonucleotide carrying the SP2 primer and a 12-nucleotide UMI to the cDNA 3' end. Incubation of the ligation reaction was carried out at 16 degrees C for about 18-25 hours. PCR2 was typically run as a SYBR Green qPCR and stopped at a predetermined threshold to prevent over-amplification. Agencourt AMPure XP magnetic beads were used for all purifications after the first. Libraries were quantified by Qubit and checked on a TapeStation, with a main peak expected near 650 bp. Pooled libraries were sequenced on an Illumina MiSeq with v2 2x251 paired-end kits, typically giving roughly 0.95-2 million reads per sample. Each sample's library went into the pool at approximately 4.2 nM, and roughly 5-7.5% PhiX was added to help with cluster recognition. Concerning the study's data processing: V and J genes were assigned to Demultiplexor-processed FASTQ reads by Decombinator through tag matching, with a single base-pair mismatch being allowed. By using UMIs, Collapsinator corrected both sequencing errors and the frequency errors caused by PCR heterogeneity. CDR3Translator translated TCRs and extracted CDR3s from the conserved cysteine to the FGXG phenylalanine, flagging non-productive sequences. Gini, Shannon entropy and inverse Simpson indices were calculated on repertoires subsampled to equal numbers of UMI-defined TCRs. Clonotype abundance distributions were fitted to a power law by maximum likelihood within the linear range. On one naive CD8 sample, the pipeline and MIGEC gave similar UMI counts, unique TCR numbers and clonal distributions. Repertoires were searched for about 7,300 CMV-associated CDR3 sequences compiled from VDJdb and a published dataset. TCRdb reprocessed the public reads (quality trimming at Q25 with fastp, clone calling with MiXCR) and kept in-frame beta chains. Rows merge per CDR3 protein into single entries with the most common DNA and genes. TCRdb, not the original authors, processed these V and J calls. The sample table contains some 110,000 distinct CDR3 sequences; only one count was recorded for 36% of them. The top ten hold more than 0.8% of the sample.

For CDR1 and CDR2, the germline V gene lists SGHNT and YENEEA. V sheds 0 bases and J sheds 4 bases, leaving 21 bases between their ends. Counted from cysteine to phenylalanine, this CDR3 has 19 amino acids. The DNA shown is the 57-base CDR3, in frame from base 1. Study-level results and caveats: RNA-based TCR counts may be influenced by expression changes linked to T cell activation and differentiation. Once error correction was done, more than 95% of naive TCR sequences showed up just once, which made the naive abundance distributions much steeper than those of the memory subsets. In both CD4 and CD8 cells, the Gini index increased while Shannon and inverse Simpson diversity decreased from naive through CM, EM and EMRA. A power law was followed by TCR abundance, with an exponent that differed between naive and memory subsets but was consistent across the three individuals. Single alpha or beta chain sequences, rather than paired alpha/beta receptors, were used to define clonotypes. The repertoire findings for the naive and memory subsets could not be validated against a ground truth, as none was available.

From the second PCR step onward, the TCR alpha chain libraries and the TCR beta chain libraries were amplified separately. Donor CMV status was determined by IFNgamma production from CD4+ T cells after overnight stimulation of fresh PBMCs with CMV viral lysate. CD4 T cells were positively selected with Miltenyi beads, followed by positive selection of CD8 T cells from the CD4-negative fraction. Cells stained for CD3, CD4, CD8, CD45RA, CD27 and a live/dead dye were sorted on a BD Aria II into four subsets by CD45RA and CD27. Three healthy volunteers provided blood, and each donor's sample was split into CD4 and CD8 T cells and then further divided into four differentiation subsets. About 0.13 L of peripheral blood was collected from each donor, and PBMC were isolated by Ficoll-Paque PLUS density-gradient centrifugation. After sorting, cells were lysed in RLT buffer, RNA was extracted using a Qiagen RNeasy kit, and the extracted RNA was stored at -80 degrees C.

The V gene is TRBV11-3 and the J gene is TRBJ1-4, and perhaps TRBD1 as D gene, on 5 matching bases. The sequencing sample was made of central memory CD4+ T cells from blood. The sample's cell subset or site label, in plain terms: central memory, CD45RA- CD27+. The receptor was derived from a human donor in good health. The nucleotide sequence reads TGTGCCAGCAGCTTAGACCGAGAGGGACTACAGGCCTTTAATGAAAAACTGTTTTTT. Translated, this gives CASSLDREGLQAFNEKLFF. Supplemented by the reference TRBV11-3 and TRBJ1-4 proteins around the CDR3, the complete variable domain is EAGVVQSPRYKIIEKKQPVAFWCNPISGHNTLYWYLQNLGQGPELLIRYENEEAVDDSQLPKDRFSAERLKGVDSTLKIQPAELGDSAVYLCASSLDREGLQAFNEKLFFGSGTQLSVL.